This T cell receptor beta chain was sequenced during a study of T cells in Graves' hyperthyroidism and ophthalmopathy. The wider study: It was at initial diagnosis, before any treatment, that peripheral blood was collected.

Fresh peripheral blood, 10 ml, was the source of the PBMCs. The TCR beta CDR3 regions underwent amplification using RNA transcripts as the source. The HTBI set primed first-round TCR CDR3 RT-PCR. Via MiXCR, TCRdb re-called the multiplex PCR reads, giving one row per CDR3 protein. Of over 550,000 distinct CDR3 sequences listed, over 15% are singletons. Between the trimmed V and J ends, which lost 1 base and 0 bases, there was a span of 10 bases. CDR1 and CDR2 (germline): MNHEY, SMNVEV (reference sequence). This CDR3 spans 17 amino acids. The sequence came from a woman between 18 and 29 years old with Graves' hyperthyroidism. The J gene is TRBJ2-6, the V gene TRBV27, with D hard to call. The source material was blood. Here the CDR3 reads CASSLFGPLSGANVLTF. CDR3 in DNA: TGTGCCAGCAGTTTATTTGGACCTCTCTCTGGGGCCAACGTCCTGACTTTC.